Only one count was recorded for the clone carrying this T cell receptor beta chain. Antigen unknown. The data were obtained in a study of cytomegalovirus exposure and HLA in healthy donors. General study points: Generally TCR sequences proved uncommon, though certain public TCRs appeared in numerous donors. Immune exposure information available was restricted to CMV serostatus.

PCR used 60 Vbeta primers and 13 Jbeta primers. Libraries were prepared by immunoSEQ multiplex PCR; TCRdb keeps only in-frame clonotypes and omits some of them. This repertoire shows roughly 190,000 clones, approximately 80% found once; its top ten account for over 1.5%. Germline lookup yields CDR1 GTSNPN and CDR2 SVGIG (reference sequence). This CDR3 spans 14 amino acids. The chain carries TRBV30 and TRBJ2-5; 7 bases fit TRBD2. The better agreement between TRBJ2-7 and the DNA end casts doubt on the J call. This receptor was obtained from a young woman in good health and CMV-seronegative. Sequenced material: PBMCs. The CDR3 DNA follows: TGTGCCTGGATAGCGGGCGAAGGGGTCTACGAGCAGTACTTC. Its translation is CAWIAGEGVYEQYF.